The TCR beta chain under discussion was sequenced for a study of liver allograft versus peripheral blood T cells. Study-level information: Recipients' peripheral blood served as the comparator for T cell receptor repertoires in transplanted livers. Regarding the study as a whole: T cell receptor repertoires inside liver allografts reportedly differed from those in peripheral blood.

The CDR3 length is 16 residues. Trimming cost V 5 bases and J 0 bases, with 16 bases left between them. Germline V gives CDR1 SGHTA, CDR2 FQGNSA. Relative to its sample, this clonotype is medium-sized. Its cognate antigen is unknown. TCRdb reprocessed the reads with MiXCR, giving one entry per CDR3 protein. The sample yields around 1,800 distinct CDR3 sequences, around 16% seen once. The origin of this receptor is a human patient who had a liver transplant. Some of these T cells may belong to the graft donor. The chain joins TRBV7-2 to TRBJ1-2, with a possible D match to TRBD1 (6 bases). In nucleotides, the CDR3 is TGTGCCAGCAGCCCCAGGACAGCGATAGCTAACTATGGCTACACCTTC. This codes for CASSPRTAIANYGYTF.